These 22 T cell receptor beta chains were all obtained from the same sample, sequenced in a study of cytomegalovirus exposure and HLA in healthy donors. 60 Vbeta and 13 Jbeta primers were used in PCR. Sequenced by immunoSEQ multiplex PCR; TCRdb stores in-frame clones only, minus some. The profile shows around 190,000 clones, around 73% of them singletons. The sample was PBMCs. These receptors came from a man aged 60 to 75 in good health and CMV-seronegative.

The chain joins TRBV19 to TRBJ2-2; the D gene is possibly TRBD2 (6 bases). The CDR3 covers 14 residues. The V end was cut by 7 bases, the J end by 4 bases, with 13 bases between. Germline V lookup: CDR1 LNHDA, CDR2 SQIVND (reference sequence). The CDR3 reads CASTVGGTTGELFF. CDR3 in DNA: TGTGCCAGTACCGTTGGCGGGACCACCGGGGAGCTGTTTTTT.

The chain links TRBV2 to TRBJ1-1; tentatively, D is TRBD1 (5 bases). Trimming removed 4 bases from V and 5 bases from J, with 11 bases in between. Looked up from germline, CDR1 is SNHLY and CDR2 is FYNNEI. The CDR3 totals 13 residues. CDR3 DNA: TGTGCCAGCAGTGTAGACAGTTGGACTGAAGCTTTCTTT. It encodes CASSVDSWTEAFF.

The chain links TRBV9 to TRBJ2-2, with 11 bases aligning to TRBD2. This CDR3 has 16 residues. Germline CDR1 reads SGDLS; CDR2 reads YYNGEE. J was trimmed by 4 bases and V by 4 bases; bases with no gene match: 6. Here the CDR3 reads CASSWTTSGSTGELFF. The CDR3 DNA reads TGTGCCAGCAGCTGGACCACTAGCGGGAGCACCGGGGAGCTGTTTTTT.

As regards this clone: The junction departs from the called germline gene at one end, perhaps through a read error. The chain links TRBV7-9 to TRBJ1-2; D call uncertain. Germline V gene data show CDR1 as SEHNR and CDR2 as FQNEAQ (reference sequence). The CDR3 runs 12 residues. Here the CDR3 DNA reads TGTTCCAGCAGCTTTGGAGGAGATGGCTACACCTTC. It yields the protein CSSSFGGDGYTF.

This clone has only a few counts. J is TRBJ1-1 and V is TRBV5-1; the D gene is possibly TRBD1 (6 bases). Germline V gives CDR1 SGHRS, CDR2 YFSETQ. The CDR3 spans 15 residues. V lost 6 bases and J lost 0, with 15 bases in between. In DNA, the CDR3 is TGCGCCAGCACCAACCGGGACACCTTGAACACTGAAGCTTTCTTT. Encoded protein: CASTNRDTLNTEAFF.

The genes are TRBV19 and TRBJ2-1; TRBD2 might be the D (6 bases). Germline V gene lookup returns CDR1 LNHDA and CDR2 SQIVND (reference sequence). The CDR3 extends over 15 amino acids. The ends were cut back, 5 bases at V and 9 bases at J, with 20 bases in the middle. The CDR3 spells CASSPASGGGGEQFF. CDR3 in DNA: TGTGCCAGTAGTCCCGCCTCCGGGGGAGGCGGTGAGCAGTTCTTC.

In this sample, this clone turned up once. The genes are TRBV13 and TRBJ2-3; D perhaps matches TRBD2 (5 bases). CDR3 length: 15 amino acids. Germline-derived CDR1 and CDR2 are PRHDT and FYEKMQ (reference sequence). V was shortened by 1 base and J by 0 bases, with 8 bases between the two germline ends. CDR3 residues: CASSLEGSSTDTQYF. The DNA of the CDR3 is TGTGCCAGCAGCTTAGAAGGGAGTAGCACAGATACGCAGTATTTT.

V is TRBV7-9 and J is TRBJ1-1; D not certain. Trimming cost V 0 bases and J 1 base, with 9 bases left between them. There are 15 residues in the CDR3. Germline V gives CDR1 SEHNR, CDR2 FQNEAQ (reference sequence). In DNA, the CDR3 is TGTGCCAGCAGCTTAGCAGTGGCGGCGAACACTGAAGCTTTCTTT. This sequence encodes CASSLAVAANTEAFF. Supplemented by reference TRBV7-9 and TRBJ1-1, the full variable domain reads DTGVSQNPRHKITKRGQNVTFRCDPISEHNRLYWYRQTLGQGPEFLTYFQNEAQLEKSRLLSDRFSAERPKGSFSTLEIQRTEQGDSAMYLCASSLAVAANTEAFFGQGTRLTVV.

Comments on this clone: Within the sample, other DNA sequences also encode this same CDR3. This chain joins TRBV30 and TRBJ1-1; D unclear. Germline loops: CDR1 GTSNPN, CDR2 SVGIG (reference sequence). The V gene lost 3 bases and the J gene lost 1 base, with 9 bases spanning the gap. This CDR3 contains 13 residues. In DNA, the CDR3 is TGTGCCTGGAGCGTTCAGGAGAACACTGAAGCTTTCTTT. It encodes CAWSVQENTEAFF.

V and J are TRBV10-3 and TRBJ2-7, with 9 bases aligning to TRBD1. CDR1 and CDR2 (germline): ENHRY, SYGVKD. The CDR3 extends over 13 amino acids. The trim removed 6 bases at V and 5 bases at J, leaving 5 bases unmatched. The DNA of the CDR3 is TGTGCCATCAGGGACAGGGGTCTCCACGAGCAGTACTTC. This sequence encodes CAIRDRGLHEQYF.

The chain joins TRBV29-1 to TRBJ1-2, with TRBD1 as a possible D gene (6 bases). Germline V CDR1 and CDR2: SQVTM, ANQGSEA. The germline V and J ends were trimmed by 3 bases and 8 bases, with 22 bases remaining between them. The CDR3 contains 15 residues. The CDR3 here is CSVEGAPGQGDGYTF. In nucleotides, the CDR3 is TGCAGCGTTGAGGGGGCCCCGGGCCAAGGGGACGGCTACACCTTC.

The J gene is TRBJ2-3, the V gene TRBV28; no firm D call. Germline V lookup: CDR1 MDHEN, CDR2 SYDVKM. V was trimmed by 1 base and J by 0 bases, leaving 14 bases between them. There are 17 residues in the CDR3. The CDR3 protein is CASSLLVRPTSTDTQYF. The CDR3 bases are TGTGCCAGCAGTTTATTGGTTCGTCCCACTAGCACAGATACGCAGTATTTT.

This chain joins TRBV4-3 and TRBJ2-3; TRBD1 matches at 7 bases. The CDR3 is made up of 16 amino acids. V shed 1 base and J 6 bases; nucleotides not matched to a gene: 10. Germline V gene data show CDR1 as LGHNA and CDR2 as YSLEER. The CDR3 DNA sequence: TGCGCCAGCAGCCAAGCTCGGACAGGATCAGGTGATACGCAGTATTTT. Translating gives CASSQARTGSGDTQYF.

The V gene is TRBV7-9, the J gene TRBJ2-7; 12 positions match TRBD2. V gave up 5 bases and J gave up 9 bases; unmatched junction bases: 14. The CDR3 spans 16 residues. Germline lookup yields CDR1 SEHNR and CDR2 FQNEAQ (reference sequence). The CDR3 loop is CASSPSLGLAGSMQYF. CDR3 coding DNA: TGTGCCAGCAGCCCCAGTCTCGGACTAGCGGGATCGATGCAGTACTTC.

This rearrangement joins TRBV29-1 to TRBJ1-1; unclear D gene. The CDR3 runs 11 residues. Trimming took off 6 bases at V and 5 bases at J, with 10 bases between the two ends. The germline gives CDR1 SQVTM, CDR2 ANQGSEA. In DNA, the CDR3 is TGCAGCGTGGCGACAAGAACTGAAGCTTTCTTT. The encoded protein is CSVATRTEAFF.

This clone is a singleton in its sample. V and J are TRBV5-4 and TRBJ2-5; D gene ambiguous. The J call is in doubt because the DNA end fits TRBJ2-7 better. This CDR3 is built from 15 residues. Germline CDR1 is SGHNT and CDR2 is YYREEE (reference sequence). CDR3 sequence (DNA): TGTGCCAGCAGCCCCGGGCAGGCTAGCTCCTACGAGCAGTACTTC. It yields the protein CASSPGQASSYEQYF.

V and J are TRBV6-1 and TRBJ1-4, with a tentative D call TRBD1 (5 bases). From germline, CDR1 is MNHNS and CDR2 SASEGT. V shed 5 bases and J shed 3 bases, with 13 bases lying between them. This CDR3 is built from 15 residues. In DNA form, the CDR3 reads TGTGCCAGCAGTCCAGGGCCGGAATCTAATGAAAAACTGTTTTTT. Its protein is CASSPGPESNEKLFF.

CDR3 protein: CASSQSGGTEAFF. The CDR3 bases are TGTGCCAGCAGCCAATCGGGAGGCACTGAAGCTTTCTTT. This chain links TRBV14 with TRBJ1-1, with D hard to call. The CDR3 totals 13 residues. Germline V gene lookup returns CDR1 SGHDN and CDR2 FVKESK. V lost 2 bases, J lost 4 bases, and 8 bases lay in between.

This chain connects TRBV7-2 to TRBJ1-2, with D perhaps TRBD1 (6 bases). Trimming cost V 3 bases and J 8 bases, with 13 bases left between them. Looked up from germline, CDR1 is SGHTA and CDR2 is FQGNSA. The CDR3 length is 13 residues. CDR3 sequence reads: CASSFTGLWGYTF. The CDR3, as DNA: TGTGCCAGCAGCTTTACAGGGCTGTGGGGCTACACCTTC.

Comment on this clone: At one end the junction does not follow the germline gene, possibly because of a read error. The chain has TRBV5-4 and TRBJ1-2; D call uncertain. The CDR3 covers 11 residues. CDR1 SGHNT and CDR2 YYREEE come from the germline V gene (reference sequence). CDR3 region: CASSRAYSYTF. The CDR3 bases are TGTGCCAGCAGCAGAGCCTATAGCTACACCTTC.

This clone was recorded only once. The chain uses TRBV5-1 and TRBJ1-2; 9 positions agree with TRBD1. V shed 3 bases and J 1 base; nucleotides not matched to a gene: 7. This CDR3 spans 16 amino acids. Germline CDR1 is SGHRS and CDR2 is YFSETQ. The CDR3 reads CASSSDRGRNNYGYTF. CDR3 nucleotide sequence: TGCGCCAGCAGCTCGGACAGGGGACGGAATAACTATGGCTACACCTTC.

The chain has TRBV6-6 and TRBJ2-5, with D possibly matching TRBD1 (6 bases). CDR1 MNHNY and CDR2 SVGAGI come from the germline V gene (reference sequence). The CDR3 consists of 16 residues. The germline V and J ends were trimmed by 2 bases and 3 bases, with 16 bases remaining between them. The CDR3 sequence is CASSYPPGHLEETQYF. CDR3 nucleotide sequence: TGTGCCAGCAGTTACCCTCCGGGACACTTAGAAGAGACCCAGTACTTC.